The next 3 T cell receptor beta chains were all read from a single sample in a study of CD8 T cells in ankylosing spondylitis. No antigen has been assigned to these receptors. Regarding the study as a whole: Roughly 8 highly homologous variants made up a TCR beta motif that seemed to typify ankylosing spondylitis blood.

TCRdb processed the 5' RACE reads anew with MiXCR; each CDR3 protein has one entry. The sample lists 390,000 or so distinct CDR3 sequences; about 20% were seen once. The specimen was blood, either unsorted or a sorted T cell fraction (not recorded which). Receptors originate from a male donor with ankylosing spondylitis.

This clonotype has more than one count but fewer than ten. The chain employs TRBV18 and TRBJ2-7; TRBD2 matches at 7 bases. The CDR3 covers 16 residues. CDR1 is KGHSH, CDR2 LQKENI, per germline. V was clipped by 0 bases and J by 0 bases; unmatched bases: 5. The CDR3 bases are TGTGCCAGCTCACCACCGGGAGGGATCAGCTCCTACGAGCAGTACTTC. This sequence encodes CASSPPGGISSYEQYF.

This clonotype was counted at least ten times. V is TRBV29-1 and J is TRBJ2-7; the match to TRBD1 covers 8 bases. The CDR3 length is 14 residues. Germline loops: CDR1 SQVTM, CDR2 ANQGSEA. With 0 bases clipped from V and 3 bases from J, the junction kept 4 bases outside the gene matches. CDR3 amino acids: CSVEDWTGNYEQYF. CDR3 nucleotides: TGCAGCGTTGAAGATTGGACAGGGAACTACGAGCAGTACTTC.

The chain uses TRBV27 and TRBJ1-4, with D possibly being TRBD1 (5 bases). V was clipped by 6 bases and J by 0 bases, with 8 bases between them. The CDR3 runs to 14 residues. Germline CDR1 reads MNHEY; CDR2 reads SMNVEV (reference sequence). CDR3 in DNA: TGTGCCAGCAGACTGACAGCAACTAATGAAAAACTGTTTTTT. It yields the protein CASRLTATNEKLFF.